In this sample, the clone carrying this TCR beta chain turned up a few times. In the authors' workflow: Reference gene primers were amplified, and this amplification served to estimate nucleated cell counts. Sequenced by immunoSEQ multiplex PCR; TCRdb stores in-frame clones only, minus some. The V and J calls and clone size are taken from that table; D and trimming were inferred from the DNA. The data show fewer than 350,000 clones, roughly nine tenths seen once. For recovered donors of Cohort 3, there were two negative PCRs, clearance, or symptom resolution. The sample comes from a study of blood T cell repertoires in COVID-19. Study-level background: Sample material is recorded as cDNA or gDNA derived from T cells, B-cell-depleted T cells, or PBMCs.

There are 15 residues in the CDR3. Germline assignment: CDR1 SGHNT and CDR2 YYREEE (reference sequence). V lost 6 bases to trimming and J lost 9 bases; unmatched junction nucleotides: 11. Sequencing used PBMCs or T cells enriched from blood (not recorded which). This TCR derives from a woman between 35 and 50 years old who had recovered from COVID-19. The rearrangement uses TRBV5-4 and TRBJ2-1; 11 nucleotides line up with TRBD2. CDR3 in amino acids: CASTEWTSGFGEQFF. The CDR3, as DNA: TGTGCCAGCACCGAATGGACTAGCGGGTTTGGTGAGCAGTTCTTC.